These 30 T cell receptor beta chains were all obtained from the same sample, sequenced in a study of T-cell reconstitution after alpha-beta-depleted transplantation in children. Unique molecular identifiers were built into the TCRbeta library. Via MiXCR, TCRdb re-called the PCR reads, giving one row per CDR3 protein. The sample has fewer than 700,000 distinct CDR3 sequences, approximately 13% seen once. Source: PBMCs, mostly from graft donor cells, taken 360 days after TCRalphabeta/CD19-depleted stem cell transplant. All receptors derive from a male patient aged 5 to 17 who had a stem cell transplant for acute myeloid leukemia, so the T cells may come from the graft donor.

In its sample, this clonotype was seen a few times. This rearrangement joins TRBV25-1 to TRBJ2-1, with D perhaps TRBD2 (6 bases). Trimming took 1 base from V and 3 from J, leaving 19 bases between them. Germline V gives CDR1 MGHDK, CDR2 SYGVNS. The CDR3 is made up of 18 amino acids. The CDR3 region is CASSESIRGVAVYNEQFF. The CDR3 region has the DNA TGTGCCAGCAGTGAATCCATCCGAGGGGTAGCGGTCTACAATGAGCAGTTCTTC. Based on the CDR3 plus reference TRBV25-1 and TRBJ2-1, the full variable domain is EADIYQTPRYLVIGTGKKITLECSQTMGHDKMYWYQQDPGMELHLIHYSYGVNSTEKGDLSSESTVSRIRTEHFPLTLESARPSHTSQYLCASSESIRGVAVYNEQFFGPGTRLTVL.

The V and J genes are TRBV7-2 and TRBJ2-2; D is unresolved. Per germline, CDR1 SGHTA and CDR2 FQGNSA. V lost 6 bases, J lost 2 bases, and 10 bases lay in between. CDR3 size: 14 residues. The CDR3: CASSKAVNTGELFF. The CDR3 DNA sequence: TGTGCCAGCAGTAAAGCAGTAAACACCGGGGAGCTGTTTTTT.

This clonotype was detected a few times. DNA of the CDR3: TGTGCCAGCAGTACAACCGGGGGCCTCCTCTACGAGCAGTACTTC. Residues: CASSTTGGLLYEQYF. The genes are TRBV28 and TRBJ2-7; D tentatively fits TRBD1 or TRBD2 (6 bases each). Per the germline V gene, CDR1 is MDHEN and CDR2 is SYDVKM. The CDR3 has 15 residues. V was pared by 5 bases and J by 3 bases, with 17 bases between.

This clonotype was seen more than once but under ten times. This sequence joins TRBV14 and TRBJ1-1; D perhaps matches TRBD1 (5 bases). The CDR3 is 14 residues long. CDR1 is SGHDN, CDR2 FVKESK, per germline. With 4 bases removed from V and 0 bases from J, the gap between germline ends came to 9 bases. CDR3 in DNA: TGTGCCAGCAGCCCGACAGTCATGAACACTGAAGCTTTCTTT. Its protein product is CASSPTVMNTEAFF.

The chain couples TRBV12-3 or TRBV12-4 to TRBJ2-2; possible D gene TRBD2, 5 bases. Trimming removed 9 bases at V and 1 base at J, with 18 bases between. This CDR3 is built from 16 residues. CDR3 coding DNA: TGTGCCAGTGCGGGCAGAATGGGGTTGAACACCGGGGAGCTGTTTTTT. As protein: CASAGRMGLNTGELFF.

This clonotype turned up a few times. The V and J genes are TRBV29-1 and TRBJ2-3; D is unclear. V lost 1 base and J lost 5, with 4 bases in between. CDR1 and CDR2 from the germline V gene are SQVTM and ANQGSEA. The CDR3 spans 11 residues. CDR3 in DNA: TGCAGCGTTGAAGTAGAAGATACGCAGTATTTT. Its protein product is CSVEVEDTQYF.

Ten or more counts support this clonotype. CDR3 DNA: TGCAGTGCTAAGGGGGAGTTGGAAACTGAAGCTTTCTTT. This translates into CSAKGELETEAFF. The rearrangement joins TRBV20-1 to TRBJ1-1; D is perhaps TRBD1 (6 bases). CDR3 size: 13 residues. Per the germline V gene, CDR1 is DFQATT and CDR2 is SNEGSKA (reference sequence). Between the trimmed V and J ends, which lost 4 bases and 5 bases, there was a span of 14 bases.

This clonotype was seen more than once but under ten times. This chain uses TRBV3-1 with TRBJ2-3, with D possibly matching TRBD2 (5 bases). Trimming left V 0 bases short and J 2 bases short, with 15 bases between. Germline CDR1 reads LGHDT; CDR2 reads YNNKEL (reference sequence). CDR3 length: 17 residues. In nucleotides, the CDR3 is TGTGCCAGCAGCCAAGATCGCGCGAGCGGATACACAGATACGCAGTATTTT. Amino acids: CASSQDRASGYTDTQYF.

This clonotype was seen repeatedly, ten times or more. V usage is TRBV20-1 and J usage is TRBJ2-7, with TRBD1 identical over 7 bases. J gave up 5 bases and V 5 bases, and 6 bases lay outside the gene matches. Germline V gives CDR1 DFQATT, CDR2 SNEGSKA (reference sequence). There are 12 residues in the CDR3. CDR3 DNA sequence: TGCAGTGCTTGGACAGGTGGGAACGAGCAGTACTTC. Its translation is CSAWTGGNEQYF.

In this sample, this clonotype turned up a few times. The V call is TRBV7-6, the J call TRBJ2-7; D perhaps matches TRBD2 (6 bases). CDR3 size: 15 residues. V was clipped by 2 bases and J by 4 bases, with 15 bases between them. Looked up from germline, CDR1 is SGHVS and CDR2 is FNYEAQ. DNA of the CDR3: TGTGCCAGCAGCTTATTAGGACTATCAGAATACGAGCAGTACTTC. Protein product: CASSLLGLSEYEQYF.

Here the CDR3 reads CASSHVSGQGLSGNTIYF. In nucleotides, the CDR3 is TGTGCCAGCAGCCATGTCTCAGGACAGGGCCTTTCTGGAAACACCATATATTTT. V is TRBV14 and J is TRBJ1-3, with 8 bases fitting TRBD1. This CDR3 has 18 residues. CDR1 and CDR2 (germline): SGHDN, FVKESK. With V trimmed by 3 bases and J by 1 base, 11 bases remained unmatched.

This clonotype came up a few times. This rearrangement joins TRBV25-1 to TRBJ1-4; 8 bases match TRBD1. The V gene's germline CDR1 is MGHDK and CDR2 SYGVNS. With 6 bases clipped from V and 8 bases from J, the junction kept 11 bases outside the gene matches. The CDR3 length is 15 residues. CDR3 loop: CASSVPTGGGEKLFF. In DNA, the CDR3 is TGTGCCAGCAGCGTCCCAACAGGGGGAGGAGAAAAACTGTTTTTT.

As to this clonotype: The germline gene is not matched at one end of the junction; a read error may be the cause. This chain joins TRBV20-1 and TRBJ1-3; D is possibly TRBD1 (5 bases). The CDR3 has 17 amino acids. CDR1 DFQATT and CDR2 SNEGSKA come from the germline V gene (reference sequence). This CDR3 reads CCASRDEVASSGNTIYF. The CDR3 nucleotides are TGCTGTGCTAGTCGGGACGAAGTGGCTTCCTCTGGAAACACCATATATTTT.

This chain joins TRBV20-1 and TRBJ2-2, with 8 nucleotides matching TRBD1. Losses at the gene ends were 2 bases for V and 3 bases for J; bases not matched to a gene: 2. CDR3 length equals 14 residues. Germline V CDR1 and CDR2: DFQATT, SNEGSKA (reference sequence). The CDR3 bases are TGCAGTGCTAGACAGGGGGCAGACACCGGGGAGCTGTTTTTT. As protein: CSARQGADTGELFF.

This clonotype came up a few times. This chain joins TRBV20-1 and TRBJ2-7; 12 positions match TRBD2. The trim removed 5 bases at V and 2 bases at J, leaving 4 bases unmatched. The CDR3 spans 14 residues. The germline V gene has CDR1 DFQATT and CDR2 SNEGSKA (reference sequence). The CDR3 region has the DNA TGCAGTGCTCGGACTAGCGGGACCACCTACGAGCAGTACTTC. Residues: CSARTSGTTYEQYF.

This clonotype was observed a few times. The V gene is TRBV29-1, the J gene TRBJ1-1, with D possibly TRBD1 on 5 matching bases. The ends were cut back, 8 bases at V and 8 bases at J, with 12 bases in the middle. From germline, CDR1 is SQVTM and CDR2 ANQGSEA. This CDR3 has 10 amino acids. CDR3 DNA: TGCAGCCCGGGGGGGTCGGAAGCTTTCTTT. Amino acid sequence: CSPGGSEAFF.

This chain links TRBV4-3 with TRBJ2-7; 7 nucleotides agree with TRBD1. The CDR3 sequence is 14 residues long. Per germline, CDR1 LGHNA and CDR2 YSLEER. V was pared by 1 base and J by 3 bases, with 3 bases of the junction left unmatched. The CDR3 loop reads CASSQAQGDYEQYF. CDR3 nucleotide sequence: TGCGCCAGCAGCCAAGCCCAGGGGGACTACGAGCAGTACTTC.

This clonotype was seen a handful of times. This chain uses TRBV7-3 with TRBJ2-3; D is possibly TRBD1 or TRBD2 (6 bases each). Germline lookup yields CDR1 SGHTA and CDR2 FQGTGA. This CDR3 has 15 amino acids. V was trimmed by 3 bases and J by 1 base, leaving 11 bases between them. CDR3 DNA sequence: TGTGCCAGCAGCTTGGGGGGACACGGCACAGATACGCAGTATTTT. Translation: CASSLGGHGTDTQYF. Together with reference TRBV7-3 and TRBJ2-3, the CDR3 gives the full variable domain: GAGVSQTPSNKVTEKGKYVELRCDPISGHTALYWYRQSLGQGPEFLIYFQGTGAADDSGLPNDRFFAVRPEGSVSTLKIQRTERGDSAVYLCASSLGGHGTDTQYFGPGTRLTVL.

This chain joins TRBV20-1 and TRBJ2-1; D gene ambiguous. This CDR3 has 8 residues. The germline V gene has CDR1 DFQATT and CDR2 SNEGSKA (reference sequence). Trimming left V 0 bases short and J 15 bases short, with 3 bases between. CDR3 amino acids: CSARDGFF. Here the CDR3 DNA reads TGCAGTGCTAGAGACGGGTTCTTC.

This clonotype was observed many times. This chain connects TRBV7-6 to TRBJ1-1; D is undetermined. The CDR3 consists of 18 residues. Trimming cost V 0 bases and J 4 bases, with 21 bases left between them. Germline CDR1 and CDR2: SGHVS and FNYEAQ. The chain's CDR3 is CASSLALSAGVSSTEAFF. The CDR3 bases are TGTGCCAGCAGCTTAGCCCTGTCGGCCGGGGTATCGAGCACTGAAGCTTTCTTT.

This clonotype was recorded many times. The CDR3 reads CASREGVYEQYF. CDR3 nucleotides: TGTGCCAGCCGAGAAGGGGTCTACGAGCAGTACTTC. J is TRBJ2-7 and V is TRBV28, with D perhaps TRBD1 (5 bases). The CDR3 length is 12 residues. Germline values: CDR1 MDHEN, CDR2 SYDVKM. The V end lost 8 bases, the J end lost 3 bases, and 11 bases lay between the germline ends.

This chain links TRBV6-2 or TRBV6-3 with TRBJ2-7, with 10 bases that match TRBD1. This CDR3 has 15 residues. Losses at the gene ends were 6 bases for V and 4 bases for J; bases not matched to a gene: 9. Germline CDR1 and CDR2: MNHEY and SVGEGT. CDR3 residues: CASSKRDRGVYEQYF. The CDR3 nucleotides read TGTGCCAGCAGCAAACGGGACAGGGGTGTATACGAGCAGTACTTC.

In this sample, this clonotype turned up a few times. The chain joins TRBV20-1 to TRBJ2-3; D is unresolved. The CDR3 loop spans 16 amino acids. CDR1 is DFQATT and CDR2 is SNEGSKA in the germline V gene (reference sequence). Trimming removed 0 bases at V and 0 bases at J, with 13 bases between. CDR3 protein: CSARDVGEPSTDTQYF. CDR3 in DNA: TGCAGTGCTAGAGATGTTGGTGAACCTAGCACAGATACGCAGTATTTT.

In its sample, this clonotype was seen a few times. The chain uses TRBV6-6 and TRBJ2-1; D gene unclear. Trimming cost V 0 bases and J 6 bases, with 6 bases left between them. Germline assignment: CDR1 MNHNY and CDR2 SVGAGI (reference sequence). The CDR3 runs 13 residues. DNA for the CDR3: TGTGCCAGCAGTTACTCGAAGAGCAATGAGCAGTTCTTC. It is translated as CASSYSKSNEQFF.

This clonotype was detected many times. The rearrangement uses TRBV5-1 and TRBJ2-1, with a tentative D call TRBD1 (5 bases). The V end was cut by 1 base, the J end by 5 bases, with 7 bases between. Germline CDR1 and CDR2: SGHRS and YFSETQ. This CDR3 comprises 13 residues. CDR3 protein: CASSLRGNNEQFF. The CDR3 DNA reads as TGCGCCAGCAGCTTGAGGGGAAACAATGAGCAGTTCTTC.

This chain connects TRBV7-2 to TRBJ2-1, with 14 bases lining up with TRBD2. The V gene's germline CDR1 is SGHTA and CDR2 FQGNSA. This CDR3 has 15 residues. Trimming removed 5 bases from V and 8 bases from J; junction bases left unmatched: 5. CDR3 coding DNA: TGTGCCAGCAGCGCGGGACTAGCGGGAGAATATGAGCAGTTCTTC. The encoded protein is CASSAGLAGEYEQFF. The full variable domain, in which reference TRBV7-2 and TRBJ2-1 provide the parts outside the CDR3, is GAGVSQSPSNKVTEKGKDVELRCDPISGHTALYWYRQSLGQGLEFLIYFQGNSAPDKSGLPSDRFSAERTGGSVSTLTIQRTQQEDSAVYLCASSAGLAGEYEQFFGPGTRLTVL.

This clonotype was recorded a few times. This chain links TRBV29-1 with TRBJ2-2; D tentatively fits TRBD1 or TRBD2 (5 bases each). There are 12 residues in the CDR3. Looked up from germline, CDR1 is SQVTM and CDR2 is ANQGSEA. V was trimmed by 4 bases and J by 4 bases, leaving 7 bases between them. CDR3 DNA sequence: TGCAGCGTTGTGGGGACCACCGGGGAGCTGTTTTTT. Protein: CSVVGTTGELFF.

This chain connects TRBV14 to TRBJ2-2, with 8 bases identical to TRBD1. There are 17 residues in the CDR3. V trimming: 4 bases; J trimming: 3 bases; junction bases outside the gene matches: 10. Germline lookup yields CDR1 SGHDN and CDR2 FVKESK. The chain's CDR3 is CASSPDRGRMDTGELFF. The CDR3 DNA follows: TGTGCCAGCAGCCCCGACAGGGGACGAATGGACACCGGGGAGCTGTTTTTT.

At least ten counts were recorded for this clonotype. The chain recombines TRBV7-6 with TRBJ1-5; no reliable D call. The CDR3 is 13 amino acids. Germline V gene lookup returns CDR1 SGHVS and CDR2 FNYEAQ. The V end lost 1 base, the J end lost 5 bases, and 6 bases lay between the germline ends. CDR3 coding DNA: TGTGCCAGCAGCTTAGGGACCGATCAGCCCCAGCATTTT. This codes for CASSLGTDQPQHF.

This clonotype was seen more than once but under ten times. The chain couples TRBV11-2 to TRBJ2-1, with 7 nucleotides matching TRBD2. The CDR3 is 15 amino acids. Germline V CDR1 and CDR2: SGHAT, FQNNGV. Trimming cost V 6 bases and J 1 base; bases outside gene matches: 6. The CDR3 bases are TGTGCCAGCAGTGGGGCGGGAGAGTCCTACAATGAGCAGTTCTTC. Translated: CASSGAGESYNEQFF.